This T cell receptor beta chain was recovered during a study of CD8+CD57+ T cells in acquired aplastic anemia. V shed 5 bases and J shed 4 bases, with 10 bases lying between them. The CDR3 consists of 13 residues. The germline V gene encodes CDR1 SEHNR and CDR2 FQNEAQ (reference sequence). Genomic DNA constituted the template upon which TCR beta VDJ and CDR3 profiling was performed. TCRdb re-derived calls from the reads in MiXCR, one entry per CDR3 protein. The table includes more than 45,000 distinct CDR3 sequences, about three quarters detected once. The sequence was collected from a human donor in good health, serving as a control. The sample was sorted CD4+, CD8+, or CD8+CD57+ T cells (not recorded which) from PBMCs. The rearrangement links TRBV7-9 to TRBJ2-3, with D perhaps being TRBD1 or TRBD2 (5 bases each). The CDR3 coding sequence is TGTGCCAGCAGCCCACGGGGACCAGATACGCAGTATTTT. This sequence encodes CASSPRGPDTQYF.